The 20 T cell receptor beta chains presented below share a single source sample, sequenced in a study of T cell responses to AZD1222 COVID-19 vaccine. Repertoires were generated with immunoSEQ multiplex PCR, while TCRdb's copy carries only in-frame clones and drops some. The sample records about 190,000 clones, 94% being singletons. Sequenced material: peripheral blood, taken on day 0 of AZD1222 vaccination. The receptors derive from an adult in good health.

CDR3: CASSDLKGQQNQPQHF. DNA of the CDR3: TGTGCCAGCAGTGATTTGAAGGGACAACAGAATCAGCCCCAGCATTTT. The gene calls are TRBV6-2 or TRBV6-3 and TRBJ1-5, with D possibly being TRBD1 (6 bases). The CDR3 has 16 amino acids. The V and J ends lost 5 bases and 4 bases respectively, with 18 bases between them. The germline V gene has CDR1 MNHEY and CDR2 SVGEGT.

The chain is built from TRBV13 and TRBJ2-7; TRBD2 matches at 11 bases. V shed 4 bases, J shed 7 bases, and the junction held 12 bases outside the gene matches. The CDR3 spans 16 residues. Germline V gene lookup returns CDR1 PRHDT and CDR2 FYEKMQ (reference sequence). CDR3 coding DNA: TGTGCCAGCAGCTCTGGACTAGCGGGCCTGCGGGGAGAGCAGTACTTC. This translates into CASSSGLAGLRGEQYF. The entire variable domain, with the rest obtained from reference TRBV13 and TRBJ2-7, is as follows: AAGVIQSPRHLIKEKRETATLKCYPIPRHDTVYWYQQGPGQDPQFLISFYEKMQSDKGSIPDRFSAQQFSDYHSELNMSSLELGDSALYFCASSSGLAGLRGEQYFGPGTRLTVT.

This chain links TRBV9 with TRBJ2-7; D possibly matches TRBD1 or TRBD2 (5 bases each). Germline loops: CDR1 SGDLS, CDR2 YYNGEE. V shed 1 base and J shed 1 base, with 12 bases lying between them. The CDR3 contains 15 residues. The CDR3 DNA reads TGTGCCAGCAGCGTATCCGGGACCCTTTCCTACGAGCAGTACTTC. It translates to CASSVSGTLSYEQYF.

This chain uses TRBV7-9 with TRBJ2-7; a weak D match, TRBD1 (6 bases). The V and J ends lost 1 base and 6 bases respectively, with 16 bases between them. This CDR3 contains 15 residues. Germline CDR1 SEHNR, CDR2 FQNEAQ (reference sequence). The CDR3 sequence is CASSLDGTSIIEQYF. The DNA for the CDR3 is TGTGCCAGCAGCTTAGATGGGACATCGATCATCGAGCAGTACTTC.

The count of this clone is one. The chain joins TRBV5-5 to TRBJ2-7; D call uncertain. The V gene lost 0 bases and the J gene lost 2 bases, with 3 bases spanning the gap. The CDR3 is made up of 12 amino acids. Germline V gives CDR1 SGHKS, CDR2 YYEKEE (reference sequence). CDR3 in DNA: TGTGCCAGCAGCTTGGTGACCTACGAGCAGTACTTC. Its translation: CASSLVTYEQYF.

This clone was observed a single time. The DNA of the CDR3 is TGTGCCAGCACCTTTGGGGGAGGGAATTCACCCCTCCACTTT. Protein: CASTFGGGNSPLHF. V and J are TRBV3-1 (or the pseudogene TRBV3-2) and TRBJ1-6, with a weak D call TRBD1 (5 bases). The germline CDR1 and CDR2 sequences are LGHDT and YNNKEL (reference sequence). CDR3 size: 14 residues. Between the trimmed V and J ends, which lost 7 bases and 7 bases, there was a span of 14 bases.

V gene TRBV5-4 combines with J gene TRBJ1-2; no reliable D call. V was clipped by 1 base and J by 0 bases, with 13 bases between them. CDR3 size: 16 residues. Germline CDR1 reads SGHNT; CDR2 reads YYREEE (reference sequence). This CDR3 reads CASSLIFRETNYGYTF. In DNA form, the CDR3 reads TGTGCCAGCAGCTTGATCTTCCGGGAAACTAACTATGGCTACACCTTC.

V gene TRBV7-3 combines with J gene TRBJ1-2; a possible D gene is TRBD1 (5 bases). The CDR3 runs to 13 residues. Germline V gives CDR1 SGHTA, CDR2 FQGTGA. The germline V and J ends were trimmed by 2 bases and 8 bases, with 12 bases remaining between them. The CDR3 is CASSLGQVTGYTF. The CDR3, as DNA: TGTGCCAGCAGCTTAGGACAAGTGACGGGCTACACCTTC.

The chain combines TRBV29-1 with TRBJ2-5; tentatively, D is TRBD1 or TRBD2 (6 bases each). This CDR3 contains 18 residues. Trimming shortened V by 0 bases and J by 5 bases, and 25 bases separated the two germline ends. From germline, CDR1 is SQVTM and CDR2 ANQGSEA. The CDR3 loop is CSVEDRFLKGGSQETQYF. Here the CDR3 DNA reads TGCAGCGTTGAAGATCGATTTTTGAAGGGGGGATCGCAGGAGACCCAGTACTTC.

Comments on this clone: Other DNA sequences from this sample encode an identical CDR3 as well. DNA of the CDR3: TGTGCCAGCAGTCCCACGACTAGCGGTCGCACAGATACGCAGTATTTT. It specifies CASSPTTSGRTDTQYF. The V and J genes are TRBV27 and TRBJ2-3; 9 nucleotides line up with TRBD2. The germline V gene encodes CDR1 MNHEY and CDR2 SMNVEV (reference sequence). J lost 1 base, V lost 5 bases, and 7 bases had no gene match. The CDR3 sequence is 16 residues long.

V is TRBV10-1 and J is TRBJ2-1, with 9 bases fitting TRBD1. The J segment lost 10 bases and the V segment lost 4 bases, leaving 11 bases of the junction unmatched. This CDR3 has 15 residues. Germline V gene lookup returns CDR1 WNHNN and CDR2 SYGVQD (reference sequence). CDR3 bases: TGCGCCAGCAGTGGGTACCTAGCTGGGACAGGGGAGCAGTTCTTC. This gives the protein CASSGYLAGTGEQFF.

This sequence joins TRBV7-9 and TRBJ1-6; TRBD1 aligns across 9 bases. Germline CDR1 SEHNR, CDR2 FQNEAQ (reference sequence). V lost 4 bases to trimming and J lost 10 bases; unmatched junction nucleotides: 17. The CDR3 runs to 18 residues. The CDR3 here is CASSSHRDRVANLSPLHF. As DNA, the CDR3 is TGTGCCAGCAGCTCGCACCGGGACAGGGTGGCCAATTTGTCACCCCTCCACTTT. Based on the CDR3 plus reference TRBV7-9 and TRBJ1-6, the full variable domain is DTGVSQNPRHKITKRGQNVTFRCDPISEHNRLYWYRQTLGQGPEFLTYFQNEAQLEKSRLLSDRFSAERPKGSFSTLEIQRTEQGDSAMYLCASSSHRDRVANLSPLHFGNGTRLTVT.

The chain uses TRBV19 and TRBJ1-1; the D gene is possibly TRBD1 (5 bases). This CDR3 is 13 amino acids long. Germline-derived CDR1 and CDR2 are LNHDA and SQIVND (reference sequence). Trimming took 10 bases from V and 3 from J, leaving 15 bases between them. CDR3 nucleotides: TGTGCCACCGAGGGGTCAGGGTACACTGAAGCTTTCTTT. Translating gives CATEGSGYTEAFF.

V and J are TRBV18 and TRBJ2-7, with 9 bases identical to TRBD2. Looked up from germline, CDR1 is KGHSH and CDR2 is LQKENI. The CDR3 is 14 residues long. Trimming at V came to 3 bases and at J to 3 bases, leaving 3 bases not matched to a gene. The CDR3 loop reads CASSPSTSGYEQYF. The CDR3 nucleotides read TGTGCCAGCTCACCCTCGACTAGCGGCTACGAGCAGTACTTC. Full variable domain (missing parts from reference TRBV18 and TRBJ2-7): NAGVMQNPRHLVRRRGQEARLRCSPMKGHSHVYWYRQLPEEGLKFMVYLQKENIIDESGMPKERFSAEFPKEGPSILRIQQVVRGDSAAYFCASSPSTSGYEQYFGPGTRLTVT.

V gene TRBV19 combines with J gene TRBJ1-5, with D unresolved. CDR3 length equals 14 residues. V lost 3 bases to trimming and J lost 6 bases, with 12 bases between them. Germline V gene data show CDR1 as LNHDA and CDR2 as SQIVND (reference sequence). The CDR3 nucleotides are TGTGCCAGTAGTATTTGGCAGGATAGTCAGCCCCAGCATTTT. As protein: CASSIWQDSQPQHF.

This rearrangement joins TRBV29-1 to TRBJ2-3; 8 bases align to TRBD2. Germline V gene sequence: CDR1 SQVTM, CDR2 ANQGSEA. The CDR3 has 12 amino acids. The J segment lost 5 bases and the V segment lost 4 bases, leaving 2 bases of the junction unmatched. CDR3: CSVVLAGDTQYF. CDR3 nucleotides: TGCAGCGTTGTTCTAGCGGGAGATACGCAGTATTTT.

This clone was counted once. The chain has TRBV4-1 and TRBJ2-3, with 10 bases identical to TRBD2. From germline, CDR1 is MGHRA and CDR2 YSYEKL. J lost 4 bases, V lost 1 base, and 14 bases had no gene match. The CDR3 sequence is 19 residues long. The CDR3 DNA follows: TGCGCCAGCAGCCAAGGAGGCTCAGCGGGAGGGCCTGGACCAGATACGCAGTATTTT. Translating gives CASSQGGSAGGPGPDTQYF.

This chain uses TRBV28 with TRBJ1-1; 10 positions agree with TRBD1. Germline V gene lookup returns CDR1 MDHEN and CDR2 SYDVKM. This CDR3 is 13 amino acids long. V shed 9 bases, J shed 9 bases, and the junction held 10 bases outside the gene matches. The CDR3 loop is CASKDRGQRKAFF. For the CDR3, the DNA is TGTGCCAGTAAAGACAGGGGGCAGCGTAAAGCTTTCTTT.

This chain uses TRBV30 with TRBJ2-1; D unclear. The length of the CDR3 is 11 residues. Germline values: CDR1 GTSNPN, CDR2 SVGIG (reference sequence). Between the trimmed V and J ends, which lost 1 base and 9 bases, there was a span of 7 bases. The CDR3: CAWSGGPEQFF. The CDR3 DNA reads TGTGCCTGGAGTGGAGGACCTGAGCAGTTCTTC.

V usage is TRBV28 and J usage is TRBJ2-1; 11 bases agree with TRBD2. Germline trimming cut 8 bases from V and 9 bases from J; bases unmatched to any gene: 9. This CDR3 region has 14 residues. Germline CDR1 and CDR2: MDHEN and SYDVKM. The CDR3 reads CASHPSGRNSEQFF. CDR3 in DNA: TGTGCCAGCCACCCTAGCGGGAGGAACAGTGAGCAGTTCTTC.